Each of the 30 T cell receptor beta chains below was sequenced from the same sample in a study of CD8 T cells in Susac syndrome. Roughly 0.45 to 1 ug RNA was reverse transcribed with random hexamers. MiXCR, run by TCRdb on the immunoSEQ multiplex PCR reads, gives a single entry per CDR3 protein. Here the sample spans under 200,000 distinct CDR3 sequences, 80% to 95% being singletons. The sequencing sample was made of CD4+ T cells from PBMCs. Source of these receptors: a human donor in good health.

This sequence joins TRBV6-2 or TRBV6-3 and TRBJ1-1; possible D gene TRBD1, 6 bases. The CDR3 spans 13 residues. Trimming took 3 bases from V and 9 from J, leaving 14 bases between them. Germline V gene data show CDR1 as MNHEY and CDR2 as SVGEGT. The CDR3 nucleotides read TGTGCCAGCAGTTATCGGGGGGCCGGGAAAGCTTTCTTT. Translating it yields CASSYRGAGKAFF.

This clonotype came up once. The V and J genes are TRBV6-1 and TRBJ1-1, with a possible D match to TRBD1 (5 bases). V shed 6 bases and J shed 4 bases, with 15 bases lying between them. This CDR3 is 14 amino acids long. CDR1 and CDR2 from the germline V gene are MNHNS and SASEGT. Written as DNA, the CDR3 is TGTGCCAGCAGCGCCACAGGCGGTAGCACTGAAGCTTTCTTT. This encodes CASSATGGSTEAFF.

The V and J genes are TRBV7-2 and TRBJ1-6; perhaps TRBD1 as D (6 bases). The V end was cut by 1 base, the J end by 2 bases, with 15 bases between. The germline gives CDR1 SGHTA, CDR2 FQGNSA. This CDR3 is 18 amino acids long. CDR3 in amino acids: CASSLDSRGSPYNSPLHF. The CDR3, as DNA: TGTGCCAGCAGCTTAGACTCAAGGGGGAGTCCCTATAATTCACCCCTCCACTTT. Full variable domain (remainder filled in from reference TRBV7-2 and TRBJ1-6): GAGVSQSPSNKVTEKGKDVELRCDPISGHTALYWYRQSLGQGLEFLIYFQGNSAPDKSGLPSDRFSAERTGGSVSTLTIQRTQQEDSAVYLCASSLDSRGSPYNSPLHFGNGTRLTVT.

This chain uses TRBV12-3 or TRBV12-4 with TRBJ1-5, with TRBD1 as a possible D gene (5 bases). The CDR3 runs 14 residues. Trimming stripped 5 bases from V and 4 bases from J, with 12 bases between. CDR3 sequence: CASSPRRGNQPQHF. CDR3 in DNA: TGTGCCAGCAGTCCCCGACGGGGGAATCAGCCCCAGCATTTT.

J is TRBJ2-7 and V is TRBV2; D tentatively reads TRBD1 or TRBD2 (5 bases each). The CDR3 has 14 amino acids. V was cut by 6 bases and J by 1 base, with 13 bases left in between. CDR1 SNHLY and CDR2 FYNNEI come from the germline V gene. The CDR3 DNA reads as TGTGCCAGCAGCTACCAGGGAGTTTCCTACGAGCAGTACGTC. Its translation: CASSYQGVSYEQYV.

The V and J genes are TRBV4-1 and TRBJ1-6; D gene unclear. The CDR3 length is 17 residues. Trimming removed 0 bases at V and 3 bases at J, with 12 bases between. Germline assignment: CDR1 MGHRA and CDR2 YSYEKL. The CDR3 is CASSQDRLGGYNSPLHF. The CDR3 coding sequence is TGCGCCAGCAGCCAAGATCGGCTGGGAGGCTATAATTCACCCCTCCACTTT.

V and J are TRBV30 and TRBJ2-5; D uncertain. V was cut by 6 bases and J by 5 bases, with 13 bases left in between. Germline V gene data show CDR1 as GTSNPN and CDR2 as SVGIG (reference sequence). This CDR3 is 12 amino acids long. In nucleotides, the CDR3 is TGTGCCTGCGTAGGGTATTCGGAGACCCAGTACTTC. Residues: CACVGYSETQYF.

The CDR3 bases are TGTGCCAGCAGTTTGTGGGAAGGGTCGGGTAGCAATCAGCCCCAGCATTTT. Its protein is CASSLWEGSGSNQPQHF. The rearrangement uses TRBV28 and TRBJ1-5; no definite D call. Trimming removed 3 bases at V and 0 bases at J, with 15 bases between. The CDR3 extends over 17 amino acids. Germline-derived CDR1 and CDR2 are MDHEN and SYDVKM.

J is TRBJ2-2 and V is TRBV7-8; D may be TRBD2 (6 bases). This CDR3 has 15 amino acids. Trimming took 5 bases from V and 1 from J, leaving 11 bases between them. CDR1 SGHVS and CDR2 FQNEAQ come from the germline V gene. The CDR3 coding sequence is TGTGCCAGCAGCCGGGAGCGGCTGAACACCGGGGAGCTGTTTTTT. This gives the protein CASSRERLNTGELFF.

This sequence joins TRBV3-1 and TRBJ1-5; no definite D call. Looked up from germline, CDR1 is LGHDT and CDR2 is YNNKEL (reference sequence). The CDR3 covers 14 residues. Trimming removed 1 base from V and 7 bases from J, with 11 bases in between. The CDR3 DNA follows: TGTGCCAGCAGCCAAGGCAGGCCGCGACAGCCCCAGCATTTT. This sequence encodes CASSQGRPRQPQHF.

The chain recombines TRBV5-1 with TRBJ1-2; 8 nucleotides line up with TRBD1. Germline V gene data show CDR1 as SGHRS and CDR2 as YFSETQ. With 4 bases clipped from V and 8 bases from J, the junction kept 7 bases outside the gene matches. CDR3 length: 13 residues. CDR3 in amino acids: CASSVGQDGGYTF. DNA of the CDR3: TGCGCCAGCAGCGTGGGACAGGATGGGGGCTACACCTTC.

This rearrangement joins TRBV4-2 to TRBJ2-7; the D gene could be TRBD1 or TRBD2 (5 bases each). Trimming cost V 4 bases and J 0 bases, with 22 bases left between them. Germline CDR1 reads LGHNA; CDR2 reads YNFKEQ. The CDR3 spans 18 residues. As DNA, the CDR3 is TGTGCCAGCAGCCGAGTACGGGACGCTAGTTTGGGCTCCTACGAGCAGTACTTC. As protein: CASSRVRDASLGSYEQYF.

The CDR3 sequence is CASSGVGVRQETQYF. The DNA for the CDR3 is TGTGCCAGCAGCGGGGTTGGGGTTCGGCAAGAGACCCAGTACTTC. J is TRBJ2-5 and V is TRBV7-2; D is undetermined. The CDR3 totals 15 residues. Germline CDR1 is SGHTA and CDR2 is FQGNSA. Trimming cost V 5 bases and J 2 bases, with 15 bases left between them.

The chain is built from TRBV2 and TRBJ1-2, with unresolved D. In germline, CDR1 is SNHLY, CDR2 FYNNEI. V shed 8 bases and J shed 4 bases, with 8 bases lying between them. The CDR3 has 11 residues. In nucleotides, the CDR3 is TGTGCCAGCGGGGTTTCCTATGGCTACACCTTC. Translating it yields CASGVSYGYTF.

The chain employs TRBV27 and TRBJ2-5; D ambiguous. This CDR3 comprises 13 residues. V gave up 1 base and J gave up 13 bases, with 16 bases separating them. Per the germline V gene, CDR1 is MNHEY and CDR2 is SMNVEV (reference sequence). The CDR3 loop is CASSLYGDRPGYF. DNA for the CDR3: TGTGCCAGCAGTTTATATGGCGACCGCCCGGGGTACTTC.

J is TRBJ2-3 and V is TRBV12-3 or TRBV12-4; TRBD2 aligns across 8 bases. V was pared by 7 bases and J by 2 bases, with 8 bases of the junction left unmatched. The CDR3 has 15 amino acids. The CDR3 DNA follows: TGTGCCAGCACGGTAGCGGGACACTTCACAGATACGCAGTATTTT. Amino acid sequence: CASTVAGHFTDTQYF.

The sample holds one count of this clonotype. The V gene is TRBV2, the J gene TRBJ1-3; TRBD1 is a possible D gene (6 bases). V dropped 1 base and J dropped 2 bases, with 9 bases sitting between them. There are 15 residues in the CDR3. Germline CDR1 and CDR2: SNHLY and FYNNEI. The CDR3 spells CASSEEGGPGNTIYF. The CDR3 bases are TGTGCCAGCAGTGAAGAGGGGGGCCCTGGAAACACCATATATTTT.

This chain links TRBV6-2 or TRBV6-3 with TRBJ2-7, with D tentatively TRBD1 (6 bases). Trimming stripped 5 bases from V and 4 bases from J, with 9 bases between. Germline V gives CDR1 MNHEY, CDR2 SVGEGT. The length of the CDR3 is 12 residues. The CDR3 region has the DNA TGTGCCAGCAGTCCAACAGGGTACGAGCAGTACGTC. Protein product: CASSPTGYEQYV.

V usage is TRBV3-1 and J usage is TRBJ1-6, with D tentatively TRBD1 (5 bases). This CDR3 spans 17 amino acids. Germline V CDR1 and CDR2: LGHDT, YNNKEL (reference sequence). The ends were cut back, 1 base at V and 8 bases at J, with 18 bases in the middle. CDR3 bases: TGTGCCAGCAGCCAAGGTGGTGGGGGGATTAGGCATTCACCCCTCCACTTT. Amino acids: CASSQGGGGIRHSPLHF.

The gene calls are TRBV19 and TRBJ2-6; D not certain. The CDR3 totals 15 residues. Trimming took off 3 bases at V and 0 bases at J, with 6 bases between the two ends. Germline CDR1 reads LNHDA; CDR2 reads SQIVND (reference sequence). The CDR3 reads CASSISSSGANVLTF. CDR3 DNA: TGTGCCAGTAGTATCTCCAGCTCTGGGGCCAACGTCCTGACTTTC.

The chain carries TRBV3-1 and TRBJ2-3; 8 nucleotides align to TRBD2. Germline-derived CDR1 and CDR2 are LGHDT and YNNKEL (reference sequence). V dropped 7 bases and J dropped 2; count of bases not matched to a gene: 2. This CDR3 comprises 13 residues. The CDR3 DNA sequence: TGTGCCAGCAATAGCGGGGACACAGATACGCAGTATTTT. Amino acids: CASNSGDTDTQYF.

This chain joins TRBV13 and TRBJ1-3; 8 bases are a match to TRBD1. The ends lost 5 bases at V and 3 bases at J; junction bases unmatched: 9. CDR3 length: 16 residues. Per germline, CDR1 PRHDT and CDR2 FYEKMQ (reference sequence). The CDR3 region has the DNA TGTGCCAGCAGCCTCCGACAGGGGAGAGGTGGAAACACCATATATTTT. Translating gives CASSLRQGRGGNTIYF.

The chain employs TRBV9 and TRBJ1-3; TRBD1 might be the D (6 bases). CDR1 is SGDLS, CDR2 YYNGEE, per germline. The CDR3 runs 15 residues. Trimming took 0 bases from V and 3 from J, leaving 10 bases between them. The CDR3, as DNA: TGTGCCAGCAGCGTAGGAAACAGGGATGGAAACACCATATATTTT. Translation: CASSVGNRDGNTIYF.

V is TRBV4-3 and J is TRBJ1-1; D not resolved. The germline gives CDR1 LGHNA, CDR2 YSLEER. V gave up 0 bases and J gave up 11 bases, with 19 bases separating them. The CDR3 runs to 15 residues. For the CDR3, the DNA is TGCGCCAGCAGCCAAGAACACGGGAGTGGCAGGCTGGCTTTCTTT. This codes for CASSQEHGSGRLAFF.

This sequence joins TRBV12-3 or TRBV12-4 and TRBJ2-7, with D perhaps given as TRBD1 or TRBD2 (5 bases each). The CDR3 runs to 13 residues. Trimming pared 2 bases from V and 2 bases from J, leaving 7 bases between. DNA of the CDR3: TGTGCCAGCAGTTTACAGGGAGCCTACGAGCAGTACGTC. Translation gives CASSLQGAYEQYV.

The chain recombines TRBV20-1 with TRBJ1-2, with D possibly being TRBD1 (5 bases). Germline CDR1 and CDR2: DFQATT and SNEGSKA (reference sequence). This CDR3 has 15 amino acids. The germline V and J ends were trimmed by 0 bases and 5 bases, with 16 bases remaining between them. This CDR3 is CSARDEVRGQYGYTF. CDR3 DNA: TGCAGTGCTAGAGATGAAGTAAGGGGCCAATATGGCTACACCTTC.

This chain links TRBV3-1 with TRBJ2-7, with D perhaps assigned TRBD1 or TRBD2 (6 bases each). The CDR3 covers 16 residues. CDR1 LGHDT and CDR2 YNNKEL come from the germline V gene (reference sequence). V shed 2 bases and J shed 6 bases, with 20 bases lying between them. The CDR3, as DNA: TGTGCCAGCAGCCAAAAAGTTGGACGATGGGGGGCCGAGCAGTACTTC. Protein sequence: CASSQKVGRWGAEQYF.

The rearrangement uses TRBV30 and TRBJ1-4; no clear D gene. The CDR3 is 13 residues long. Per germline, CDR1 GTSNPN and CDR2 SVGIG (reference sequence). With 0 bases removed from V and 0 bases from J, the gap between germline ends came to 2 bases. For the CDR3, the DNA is TGTGCCTGGAGTGTAGCAACTAATGAAAAACTGTTTTTT. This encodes CAWSVATNEKLFF.

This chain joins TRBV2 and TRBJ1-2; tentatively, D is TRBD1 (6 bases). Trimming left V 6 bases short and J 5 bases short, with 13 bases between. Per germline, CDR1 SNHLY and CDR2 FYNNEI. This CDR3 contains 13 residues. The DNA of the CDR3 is TGTGCCAGCAGCCTGGACAGTTCTTATGGCTACACCTTC. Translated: CASSLDSSYGYTF.

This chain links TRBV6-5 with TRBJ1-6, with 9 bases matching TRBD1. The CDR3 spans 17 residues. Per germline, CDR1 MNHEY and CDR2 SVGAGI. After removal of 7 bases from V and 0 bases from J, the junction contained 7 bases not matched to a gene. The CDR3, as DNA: TGTGCCAGCATTTCCGGGACAGGGAGCTCCTATAATTCACCCCTCCACTTT. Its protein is CASISGTGSSYNSPLHF.